The sequence of this TCR beta chain was determined in a study of CD8 T cells in ankylosing spondylitis. Findings and limits, study-wide: Seven or eight highly homologous variants made up a TCR beta motif, and this motif appeared characteristic of ankylosing spondylitis blood.

Germline CDR1 reads DFQATT; CDR2 reads SNEGSKA (reference sequence). The CDR3 spans 15 residues. The ends lost 5 bases at V and 0 bases at J; junction bases unmatched: 9. This clonotype came up many times. The antigen remains undetermined. TCRdb analysed the 5' RACE reads with MiXCR anew, one entry per CDR3 protein. The table lists around 490,000 distinct CDR3 sequences, about 5% of them singletons, with 3% to 4.5% in the top ten. Sequencing was done on a sample of blood, either unsorted or a sorted T cell fraction (not recorded which). The source of this sequence is a male donor with ankylosing spondylitis. The genes are TRBV20-1 and TRBJ1-2; 7 bases fit TRBD1. CDR3 in amino acids: CSALRRDRANYGYTF. CDR3 coding DNA: TGCAGTGCTCTCCGGAGGGACAGAGCTAACTATGGCTACACCTTC.